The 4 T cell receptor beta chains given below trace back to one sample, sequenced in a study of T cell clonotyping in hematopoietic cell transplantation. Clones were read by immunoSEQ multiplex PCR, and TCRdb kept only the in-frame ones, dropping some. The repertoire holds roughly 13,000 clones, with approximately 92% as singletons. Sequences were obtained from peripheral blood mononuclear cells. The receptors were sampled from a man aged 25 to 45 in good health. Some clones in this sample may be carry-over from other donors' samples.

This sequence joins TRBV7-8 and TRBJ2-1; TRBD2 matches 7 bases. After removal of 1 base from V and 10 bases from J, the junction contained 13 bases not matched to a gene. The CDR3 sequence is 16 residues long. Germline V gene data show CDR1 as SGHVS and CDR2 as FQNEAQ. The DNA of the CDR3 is TGTGCCAGCAGCTTAGGAAGTGGTTTGCGGCGGGGGGAGCAGTTCTTC. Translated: CASSLGSGLRRGEQFF.

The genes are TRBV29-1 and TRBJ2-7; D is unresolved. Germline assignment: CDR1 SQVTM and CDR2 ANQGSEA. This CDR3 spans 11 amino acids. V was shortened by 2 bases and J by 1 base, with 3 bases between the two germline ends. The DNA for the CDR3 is TGCAGCGTTGAATTGTCCTACGAGCAGTACTTC. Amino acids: CSVELSYEQYF.

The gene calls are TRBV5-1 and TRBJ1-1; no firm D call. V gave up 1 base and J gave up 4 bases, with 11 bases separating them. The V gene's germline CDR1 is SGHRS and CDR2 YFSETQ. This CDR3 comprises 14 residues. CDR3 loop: CASSLRRETTEAFF. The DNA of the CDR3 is TGCGCCAGCAGCTTGAGGAGGGAGACCACTGAAGCTTTCTTT.

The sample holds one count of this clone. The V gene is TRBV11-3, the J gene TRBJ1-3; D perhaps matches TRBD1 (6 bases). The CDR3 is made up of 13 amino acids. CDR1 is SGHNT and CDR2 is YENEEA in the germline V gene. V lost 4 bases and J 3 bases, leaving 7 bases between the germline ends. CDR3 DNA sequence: TGTGCCAGCAGCTCAGGGGTTGGAAACACCATATATTTT. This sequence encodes CASSSGVGNTIYF.